This T cell receptor (beta chain) was captured by sequencing in a study of beta chain features in type 1 diabetes. Overall study context: Examined across all samples were some 110 million sorted cells.

The authors reverse transcribed all of the isolated RNA, so sequencing captured expressed TCRB transcripts. Here immunoSEQ multiplex PCR was the method, and the copy in TCRdb shows in-frame clones only, minus some. Of roughly 310,000 clones in the sample, 11% were seen once. As concerns this clone: As yet, its antigen is unknown.

Study outcomes and limitations: For Type 1 diabetes patients, all four CD4+ subsets carried TCRB CDR3s that were moderately but significantly shorter. A greater similarity of naive, central memory and Treg TCRB repertoires was seen among patients than among healthy donors.

The CDR3 covers 16 residues. J gave up 4 bases and V 2 bases, and 9 bases lay outside the gene matches. The germline gives CDR1 SGHKS, CDR2 YYEKEE (reference sequence). This chain uses TRBV5-5 with TRBJ2-7, with 10 nucleotides matching TRBD2. The origin of this receptor is a woman aged 30 to 39 in good health. Sequenced input: naive CD4+ T cells from blood. The CDR3 region has the DNA TGTGCCAGCAGCTTTCTAGCGGGAGTACAACTTTACGAGCAGTACTTC. Translated: CASSFLAGVQLYEQYF.